This T cell receptor beta chain stems from a study of T cell changes during pregnancy in multiple sclerosis (dated 2019 in TCRdb). As for the study more broadly: The study looked at changes in the T cell repertoire across pregnancy in women with multiple sclerosis.

About this clone: This receptor's antigen is unknown. No base quality information exists; no much larger clone differs at one position.

The CDR3 runs 15 residues from the cysteine to the phenylalanine. Only the CDR3 portion is preserved as DNA: 45 bases, with reading frame beginning at the first base. Germline trimming amounts to 6 bases on V and 2 bases on J, with 9 as the count of junction bases outside the gene matches. Taken from the germline V gene, the CDR1 and CDR2 loops are MNHNS and SASEGT. Libraries were prepared through the immunoSEQ multiplex PCR assay. TCRdb took over this immuneACCESS table, retaining in-frame rearrangements with V and J assigned. Such tables are incomplete; in checked studies, under half of the missing clones stem from an unresolved V gene, and the remainder is unexplained. For this sample there are some 27,000 clones; 70% to 90% appear just once. In total, the top ten clones hold around 8% of the sample.

Sequenced material: CD8+ T cells from peripheral blood mononuclear cells, taken before pregnancy. This chain is built from TRBV6-1 and TRBJ2-7, with TRBD1 identical over 8 junction bases. The sequence derives from a female donor with multiple sclerosis, enrolled in a pregnancy study. The nucleotides are TGTGCCAGCAGCTACCTGGGCAGGGGGCCCTACGAGCAGTACTTC. It is translated as CASSYLGRGPYEQYF.